What follows are 24 T cell receptor beta chains derived from one specimen sequenced in a study of blood T cell repertoires in COVID-19. Repertoires were generated with immunoSEQ multiplex PCR, while TCRdb's copy carries only in-frame clones and drops some. Here the sample spans under 95,000 clones, about 89% being singletons. Sample: peripheral blood. The receptors derive from a woman in her fifties or sixties in a cohort sampled during active COVID-19.

This chain links TRBV11-3 with TRBJ2-3; 10 bases align to TRBD1. This CDR3 is built from 15 residues. V lost 5 bases, J lost 4 bases, and 6 bases stayed unmatched. Looked up from germline, CDR1 is SGHNT and CDR2 is YENEEA. Written as DNA, the CDR3 is TGTGCCAGCAGCCCCGCCGGGACAGGGGCAGATACGCAGTATTTT. This translates into CASSPAGTGADTQYF.

The chain combines TRBV10-3 with TRBJ1-2; D may be TRBD1 (5 bases). CDR1 and CDR2 from the germline V gene are ENHRY and SYGVKD. CDR3 length equals 10 residues. With 2 bases removed from V and 14 bases from J, the gap between germline ends came to 9 bases. CDR3 protein: CAISEGARTF. CDR3 nucleotide sequence: TGTGCCATCAGTGAGGGGGCGCGGACCTTC.

J is TRBJ2-7 and V is TRBV6-6, with 7 nucleotides matching TRBD2. The germline V gene encodes CDR1 MNHNY and CDR2 SVGAGI (reference sequence). Trimming at V came to 8 bases and at J to 2 bases, leaving 12 bases not matched to a gene. The CDR3 loop spans 15 amino acids. CDR3 DNA sequence: TGTGCCAGCTCCTCTACTAGCGTTTCCCCCTACGAGCAGTACTTC. It is translated as CASSSTSVSPYEQYF.

The chain links TRBV6-2 or TRBV6-3 to TRBJ1-3; D gene uncertain. This CDR3 contains 12 residues. V lost 4 bases to trimming and J lost 11 bases, with 12 bases between them. The V gene's germline CDR1 is MNHEY and CDR2 SVGEGT. The CDR3 sequence: CASSSPEGAIYF. In DNA form, the CDR3 reads TGTGCCAGCAGTTCCCCGGAGGGAGCCATATATTTT.

The chain joins TRBV3-1 (or the pseudogene TRBV3-2) to TRBJ1-2, with TRBD1 as a possible D gene (5 bases). Germline CDR1 is LGHDT and CDR2 is YNNKEL (reference sequence). The CDR3 is 16 amino acids. V was pared by 2 bases and J by 5 bases, with 18 bases between. CDR3: CASSQFDRDKTYGYTF. CDR3 nucleotides: TGTGCCAGCAGCCAATTTGACAGAGACAAAACTTATGGCTACACCTTC.

The chain links TRBV29-1 to TRBJ2-6, with 10 nucleotides matching TRBD1. Trimming removed 5 bases from V and 2 bases from J; junction bases left unmatched: 3. The CDR3 extends over 15 amino acids. Germline loops: CDR1 SQVTM, CDR2 ANQGSEA. The CDR3 DNA reads as TGCAGCGTTTGGGACAGGGGAACTGGGGCCAACGTCCTGACTTTC. Translating it yields CSVWDRGTGANVLTF.

The J gene is TRBJ2-3, the V gene TRBV5-6; D gene ambiguous. V shed 0 bases and J shed 2 bases, with 7 bases lying between them. Germline V CDR1 and CDR2: SGHDT, YYEEEE. The CDR3 covers 14 residues. The CDR3 DNA reads as TGTGCCAGCAGCTTGGGACTGATCACAGATACGCAGTATTTT. It yields the protein CASSLGLITDTQYF.

The chain has TRBV5-1 and TRBJ1-2; TRBD1 agrees at 7 bases. The J segment lost 6 bases and the V segment lost 7 bases, leaving 9 bases of the junction unmatched. In germline, CDR1 is SGHRS, CDR2 YFSETQ. CDR3 length: 13 residues. The CDR3 loop is CASAFRDRDGYTF. CDR3 DNA sequence: TGCGCCAGCGCCTTCCGGGACAGAGATGGCTACACCTTC.

This clone was seen only once. The chain couples TRBV18 to TRBJ2-1; 10 bases are shared with TRBD2. CDR3 size: 16 residues. V dropped 0 bases and J dropped 9; count of bases not matched to a gene: 8. Germline V gene sequence: CDR1 KGHSH, CDR2 LQKENI. CDR3 in DNA: TGTGCCAGCTCACCACCCCTAGCGGGAGTGAGGGGTGAGCAGTTCTTC. Its protein product is CASSPPLAGVRGEQFF.

The CDR3 reads CASRTSGGSYEQYF. The CDR3 DNA sequence: TGTGCCAGCAGAACTAGCGGGGGCTCCTACGAGCAGTACTTC. The chain couples TRBV6-5 to TRBJ2-7, with 11 bases matching TRBD2. The CDR3 extends over 14 amino acids. Germline CDR1 MNHEY, CDR2 SVGAGI. Unmatched junction bases numbered 1, after V lost 6 bases and J lost 0 bases.

The rearrangement uses TRBV10-3 and TRBJ1-2, with TRBD1 as a possible D gene (6 bases). The CDR3 has 15 amino acids. Germline V gene sequence: CDR1 ENHRY, CDR2 SYGVKD. The V end was cut by 6 bases, the J end by 0 bases, with 14 bases between. The CDR3 loop reads CAIRTGSTANYGYTF. The CDR3 coding sequence is TGTGCCATCAGGACAGGATCTACAGCTAACTATGGCTACACCTTC.

The V call is TRBV14, the J call TRBJ1-2; D unclear. This CDR3 region has 16 residues. Trimming pared 4 bases from V and 2 bases from J, leaving 17 bases between. Germline V gene data show CDR1 as SGHDN and CDR2 as FVKESK. CDR3 DNA sequence: TGTGCCAGCAGCCCCCAGGCCCAGGTCTCGAACTATGGCTACACCTTC. This sequence encodes CASSPQAQVSNYGYTF.

This chain links TRBV11-2 with TRBJ2-5; 8 bases match TRBD2. Germline V lookup: CDR1 SGHAT, CDR2 FQNNGV. The CDR3 is 16 residues long. V was pared by 1 base and J by 4 bases, with 8 bases of the junction left unmatched. The CDR3 nucleotides read TGTGCCAGCAGCTTAGGCGCCGGGACTAGAGGAGAGACCCAGTACTTC. Its protein product is CASSLGAGTRGETQYF. The full variable domain, in which reference TRBV11-2 and TRBJ2-5 provide the parts outside the CDR3, is EAGVAQSPRYKIIEKRQSVAFWCNPISGHATLYWYQQILGQGPKLLIQFQNNGVVDDSQLPKDRFSAERLKGVDSTLKIQPAKLEDSAVYLCASSLGAGTRGETQYFGPGTRLLVL.

The V and J genes are TRBV24-1 and TRBJ2-2; 7 bases are a match to TRBD1. Germline values: CDR1 KGHDR, CDR2 SFDVKD. The CDR3 is made up of 13 amino acids. Trimming cost V 6 bases and J 6 bases; bases outside gene matches: 3. The CDR3 coding sequence is TGTGCCACCAGTCAACAGGGGTCCGGGGAGCTGTTTTTT. It translates to CATSQQGSGELFF.

V usage is TRBV11-3 and J usage is TRBJ2-7; weak D call: TRBD1 (6 bases). CDR3 length: 14 residues. V lost 2 bases, J lost 0 bases, and 8 bases lay in between. Germline-derived CDR1 and CDR2 are SGHNT and YENEEA. DNA of the CDR3: TGTGCCAGCAGCTTATACAGGGACTCCTACGAGCAGTACTTC. It yields the protein CASSLYRDSYEQYF.

This chain uses TRBV13 with TRBJ2-7; no reliable D call. There are 14 residues in the CDR3. Between the trimmed V and J ends, which lost 4 bases and 6 bases, there was a span of 16 bases. Germline V gene lookup returns CDR1 PRHDT and CDR2 FYEKMQ (reference sequence). The DNA of the CDR3 is TGTGCCAGCAGCTCAAGTCGGAGTACCCTCGAGCAGTACTTC. It yields the protein CASSSSRSTLEQYF.

The V call is TRBV29-1, the J call TRBJ2-3; 8 bases fit TRBD2. Germline CDR1 SQVTM, CDR2 ANQGSEA. This CDR3 has 16 amino acids. With 5 bases clipped from V and 1 base from J, the junction kept 11 bases outside the gene matches. CDR3 sequence: CSVTTTAGAGTDTQYF. In DNA form, the CDR3 reads TGCAGCGTTACCACTACAGCGGGGGCGGGCACAGATACGCAGTATTTT.

The chain combines TRBV3-1 (or the pseudogene TRBV3-2) with TRBJ1-2, with 7 bases matching TRBD1. The CDR3 runs 13 residues. Germline-derived CDR1 and CDR2 are LGHDT and YNNKEL (reference sequence). The J segment lost 8 bases and the V segment lost 5 bases, leaving 8 bases of the junction unmatched. As DNA, the CDR3 is TGTGCCAGCAGCTACGATAGACAGGGAGGCTACACCTTC. Amino acids: CASSYDRQGGYTF.

The chain links TRBV3-1 (or the pseudogene TRBV3-2) to TRBJ2-5; possible D gene TRBD1, 5 bases. The V and J ends lost 0 bases and 2 bases respectively, with 22 bases between them. CDR1 and CDR2 (germline): LGHDT, YNNKEL (reference sequence). The CDR3 contains 19 residues. CDR3 bases: TGTGCCAGCAGCCAAGATCGACCGGTCGCAAGGGGATCGCAAGAGACCCAGTACTTC. Translation gives CASSQDRPVARGSQETQYF.

CDR3 amino acids: CATSTRQEGGEKLFF. The DNA for the CDR3 is TGTGCCACCAGCACCCGTCAGGAGGGCGGTGAAAAACTGTTTTTT. The genes are TRBV15 and TRBJ1-4; D is uncertain. The CDR3 sequence is 15 residues long. Germline V gene lookup returns CDR1 LNHNV and CDR2 YYDKDF (reference sequence). Trimming stripped 4 bases from V and 7 bases from J, with 16 bases between.

This clone appeared a single time. The rearrangement joins TRBV2 to TRBJ1-4; D remains ambiguous. This CDR3 has 15 residues. CDR1 and CDR2 from the germline V gene are SNHLY and FYNNEI. The V end lost 7 bases, the J end lost 6 bases, and 18 bases lay between the germline ends. Written as DNA, the CDR3 is TGTGCCAGCAAAGAAACAGACCGTGGGTATGAAAAACTGTTTTTT. It translates to CASKETDRGYEKLFF.

The chain is built from TRBV14 and TRBJ2-2, with D unresolved. V shed 0 bases and J shed 2 bases, with 4 bases lying between them. There are 14 residues in the CDR3. From germline, CDR1 is SGHDN and CDR2 FVKESK. The CDR3 bases are TGTGCCAGCAGCCAAGATTTAAACACCGGGGAGCTGTTTTTT. The encoded protein is CASSQDLNTGELFF.

V is TRBV7-3 and J is TRBJ2-2, with 8 bases identical to TRBD2. The V and J ends lost 8 bases and 1 base, in that order; junction bases with no gene match: 9. Germline V gene data show CDR1 as SGHTA and CDR2 as FQGTGA. The CDR3 covers 16 residues. CDR3 amino acids: CASGNSSGGNTGELFF. The DNA of the CDR3 is TGTGCCAGCGGTAATTCGAGCGGGGGGAACACCGGGGAGCTGTTTTTT.

This chain connects TRBV5-1 to TRBJ1-1; 10 positions match TRBD1. Germline loops: CDR1 SGHRS, CDR2 YFSETQ. The V gene end was trimmed by 4 bases and the J gene end by 8 bases; junction bases not matched to a gene: 8. This CDR3 has 14 amino acids. The CDR3 protein is CASSRGQGGKEAFF. CDR3 bases: TGCGCCAGCAGCCGCGGACAGGGGGGGAAGGAAGCTTTCTTT.